This entry concerns a single T cell receptor beta chain. The data originate from a study of blood T cell repertoires in COVID-19. Turning to the study itself: The United States, Italy and Spain were the sources of the acute and convalescent COVID-19 samples. Sources were T cells, B-cell-depleted T cells, or PBMCs; the material itself was cDNA or gDNA.

Per the original methods: Amplification from reference gene primers served as the basis for estimated nucleated cell counts. Profiling relied on immunoSEQ multiplex PCR, and the TCRdb table lists in-frame clones only, not all of them. V and J calls and clone size are copied from that table; D and trimming were computed from the DNA. The sample shows over 250,000 clones, 75% to 90% of them seen only once. The sequenced material came from peripheral blood. This TCR came from a woman aged 35 to 49 who had recovered from COVID-19.

The DNA for the CDR3 is TGTGCCAGCACCTACGGGGGGAGTCGTAGCCCGCTATATGGCTACACCTTC. It encodes CASTYGGSRSPLYGYTF. The rearrangement links TRBV2 to TRBJ1-2; possibly TRBD1 for D (5 bases). The germline V and J ends were trimmed by 7 bases and 5 bases, with 26 bases remaining between them. The CDR3 is made up of 17 amino acids. Germline V gene sequence: CDR1 SNHLY, CDR2 FYNNEI.